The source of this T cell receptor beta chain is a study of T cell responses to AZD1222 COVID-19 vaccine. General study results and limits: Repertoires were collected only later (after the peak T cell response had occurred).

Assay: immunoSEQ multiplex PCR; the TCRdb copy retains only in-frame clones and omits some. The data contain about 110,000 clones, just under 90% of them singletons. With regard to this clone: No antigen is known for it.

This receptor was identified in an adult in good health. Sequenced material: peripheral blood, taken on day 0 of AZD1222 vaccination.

The CDR3: CASRPWTFSNQPQHF. The CDR3 nucleotides read TGTGCCAGTAGACCTTGGACATTTAGCAATCAGCCCCAGCATTTT. V usage is TRBV19 and J usage is TRBJ1-5, with a weak D call TRBD1 (5 bases). This CDR3 region has 15 residues. Germline values: CDR1 LNHDA, CDR2 SQIVND (reference sequence). Trimming cost V 6 bases and J 0 bases, with 12 bases left between them.